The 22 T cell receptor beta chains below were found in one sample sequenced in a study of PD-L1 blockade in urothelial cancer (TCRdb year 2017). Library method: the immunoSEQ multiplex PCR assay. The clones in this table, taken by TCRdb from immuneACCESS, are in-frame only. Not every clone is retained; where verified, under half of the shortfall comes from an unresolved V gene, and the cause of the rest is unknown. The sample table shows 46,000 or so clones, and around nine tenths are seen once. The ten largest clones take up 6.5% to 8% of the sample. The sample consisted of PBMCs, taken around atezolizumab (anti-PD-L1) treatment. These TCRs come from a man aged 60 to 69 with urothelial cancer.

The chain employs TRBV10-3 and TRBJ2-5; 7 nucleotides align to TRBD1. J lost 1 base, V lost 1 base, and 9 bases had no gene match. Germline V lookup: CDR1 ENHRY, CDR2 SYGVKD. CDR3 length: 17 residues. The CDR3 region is CAISEYVGQRAQETQYF. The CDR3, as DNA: TGTGCCATCAGTGAGTACGTGGGACAGAGAGCCCAAGAGACCCAGTACTTC.

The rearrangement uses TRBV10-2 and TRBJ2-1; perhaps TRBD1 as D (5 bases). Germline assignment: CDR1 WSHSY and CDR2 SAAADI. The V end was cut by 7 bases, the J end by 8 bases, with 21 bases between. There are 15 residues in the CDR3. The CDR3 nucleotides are TGCGCCAGCAAAAAAGGGGCAGGGATAGTGGATGAGCAGTTCTTC. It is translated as CASKKGAGIVDEQFF.

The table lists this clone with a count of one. CDR3 loop: CASSQGTSGGSSSYNEQFF. CDR3 DNA sequence: TGCGCCAGCAGCCAAGGGACTAGCGGGGGATCATCATCCTACAATGAGCAGTTCTTC. The chain is built from TRBV4-3 and TRBJ2-1; 13 nucleotides agree with TRBD2. This CDR3 comprises 19 residues. The J segment lost 1 base and the V segment lost 1 base, leaving 7 bases of the junction unmatched. CDR1 is LGHNA and CDR2 is YSLEER in the germline V gene.

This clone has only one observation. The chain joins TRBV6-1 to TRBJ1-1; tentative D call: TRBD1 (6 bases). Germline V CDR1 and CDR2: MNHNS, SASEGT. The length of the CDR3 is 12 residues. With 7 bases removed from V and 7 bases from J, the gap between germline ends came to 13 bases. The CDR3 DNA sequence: TGTGCCAGCACTTCAGAAGGGGGTGAAGCTTTCTTT. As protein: CASTSEGGEAFF.

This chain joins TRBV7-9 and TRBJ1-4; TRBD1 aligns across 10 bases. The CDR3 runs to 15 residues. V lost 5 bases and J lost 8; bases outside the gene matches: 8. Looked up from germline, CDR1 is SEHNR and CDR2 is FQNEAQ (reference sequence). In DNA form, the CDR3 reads TGTGCCAGCAGCCCGGGACAGGGGTATTACGAAAAACTGTTTTTT. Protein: CASSPGQGYYEKLFF.

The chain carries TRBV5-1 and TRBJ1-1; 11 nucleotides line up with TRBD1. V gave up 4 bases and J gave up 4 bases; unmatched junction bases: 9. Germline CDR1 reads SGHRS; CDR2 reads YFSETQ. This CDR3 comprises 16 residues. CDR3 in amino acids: CASSPWDRGGLTEAFF. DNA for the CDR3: TGCGCCAGCAGCCCGTGGGACAGGGGGGGACTCACTGAAGCTTTCTTT. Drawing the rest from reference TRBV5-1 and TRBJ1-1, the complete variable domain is KAGVTQTPRYLIKTRGQQVTLSCSPISGHRSVSWYQQTPGQGLQFLFEYFSETQRNKGNFPGRFSGRQFSNSRSEMNVSTLELGDSALYLCASSPWDRGGLTEAFFGQGTRLTVV.

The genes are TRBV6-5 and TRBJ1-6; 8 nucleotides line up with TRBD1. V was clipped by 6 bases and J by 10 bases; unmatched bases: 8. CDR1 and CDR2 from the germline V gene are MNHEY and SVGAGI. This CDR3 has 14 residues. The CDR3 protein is CASSPGQGDSPLHF. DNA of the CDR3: TGTGCCAGCAGCCCCGGACAGGGAGACTCACCCCTCCACTTT.

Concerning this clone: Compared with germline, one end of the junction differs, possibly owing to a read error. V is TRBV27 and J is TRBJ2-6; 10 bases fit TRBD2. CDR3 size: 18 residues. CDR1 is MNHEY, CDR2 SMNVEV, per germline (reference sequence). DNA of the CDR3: TGTGCCAGCAGTGTATCAGCGGGGGGGTTAGGTGGGGCCAACGTCCTGACTTTC. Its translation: CASSVSAGGLGGANVLTF.

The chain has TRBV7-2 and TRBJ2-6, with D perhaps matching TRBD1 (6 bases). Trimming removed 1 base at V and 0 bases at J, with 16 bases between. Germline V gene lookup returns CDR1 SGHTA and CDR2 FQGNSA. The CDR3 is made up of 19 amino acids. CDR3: CASSLVVIAGDSGANVLTF. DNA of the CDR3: TGTGCCAGCAGCTTAGTTGTGATCGCAGGGGACTCTGGGGCCAACGTCCTGACTTTC.

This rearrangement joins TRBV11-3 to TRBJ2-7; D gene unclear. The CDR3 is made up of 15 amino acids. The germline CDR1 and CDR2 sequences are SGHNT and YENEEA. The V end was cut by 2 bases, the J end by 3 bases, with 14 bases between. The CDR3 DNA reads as TGTGCCAGCAGCTTAACATTCGGGTCAGTCTACGAGCAGTACTTC. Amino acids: CASSLTFGSVYEQYF.

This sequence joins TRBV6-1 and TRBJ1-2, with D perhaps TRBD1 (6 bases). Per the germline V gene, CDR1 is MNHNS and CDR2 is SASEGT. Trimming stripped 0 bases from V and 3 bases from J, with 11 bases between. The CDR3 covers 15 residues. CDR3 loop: CASSEALAGDYGYTF. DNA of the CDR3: TGTGCCAGCAGTGAAGCGCTCGCAGGGGACTATGGCTACACCTTC.

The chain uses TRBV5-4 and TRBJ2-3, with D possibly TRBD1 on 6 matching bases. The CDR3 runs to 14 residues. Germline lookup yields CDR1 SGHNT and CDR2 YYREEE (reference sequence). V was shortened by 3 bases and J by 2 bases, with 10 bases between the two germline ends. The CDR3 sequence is CASSSTGYTDTQYF. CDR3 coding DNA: TGTGCCAGCAGCTCAACAGGGTACACAGATACGCAGTATTTT.

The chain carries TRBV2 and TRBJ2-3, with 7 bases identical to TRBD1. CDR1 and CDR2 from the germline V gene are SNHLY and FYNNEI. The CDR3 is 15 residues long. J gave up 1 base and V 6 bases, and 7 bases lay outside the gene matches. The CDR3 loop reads CASRGTALGTDTQYF. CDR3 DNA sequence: TGTGCCAGCAGGGGGACAGCCCTGGGCACAGATACGCAGTATTTT.

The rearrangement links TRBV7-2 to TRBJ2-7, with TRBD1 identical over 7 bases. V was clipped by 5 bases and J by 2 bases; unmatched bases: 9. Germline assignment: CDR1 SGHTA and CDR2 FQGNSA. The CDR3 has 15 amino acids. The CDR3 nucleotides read TGTGCCAGCAGCCGCTACCGGGACAGACCCTACGAGCAGTACTTC. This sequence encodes CASSRYRDRPYEQYF.

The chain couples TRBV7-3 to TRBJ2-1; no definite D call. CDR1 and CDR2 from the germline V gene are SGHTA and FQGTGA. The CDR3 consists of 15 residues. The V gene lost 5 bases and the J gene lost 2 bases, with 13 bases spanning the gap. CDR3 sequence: CASSQDTKTYNEQFF. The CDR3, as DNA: TGTGCCAGCAGCCAAGACACAAAAACCTACAATGAGCAGTTCTTC.

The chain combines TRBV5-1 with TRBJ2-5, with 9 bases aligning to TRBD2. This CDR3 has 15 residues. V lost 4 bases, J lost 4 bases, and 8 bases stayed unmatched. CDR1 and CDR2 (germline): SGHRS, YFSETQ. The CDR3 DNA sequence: TGCGCCAGCAGCCTCGGAAGCGGGGGGACAGAGACCCAGTACTTC. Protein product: CASSLGSGGTETQYF.

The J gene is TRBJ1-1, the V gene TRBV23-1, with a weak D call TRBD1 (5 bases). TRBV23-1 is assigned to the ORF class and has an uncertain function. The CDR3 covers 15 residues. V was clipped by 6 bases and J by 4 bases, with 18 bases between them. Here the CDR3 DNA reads TGCGCCAGCAGCCAACCCAATGGGGGGGTCACTGAAGCTTTCTTT. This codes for CASSQPNGGVTEAFF.

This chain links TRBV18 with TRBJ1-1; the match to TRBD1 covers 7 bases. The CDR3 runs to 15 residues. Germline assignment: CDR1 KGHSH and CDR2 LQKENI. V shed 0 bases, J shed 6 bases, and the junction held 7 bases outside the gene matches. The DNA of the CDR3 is TGTGCCAGCTCACCACCGTCCAGGGGGGACGCTGAAGCTTTCTTT. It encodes CASSPPSRGDAEAFF.

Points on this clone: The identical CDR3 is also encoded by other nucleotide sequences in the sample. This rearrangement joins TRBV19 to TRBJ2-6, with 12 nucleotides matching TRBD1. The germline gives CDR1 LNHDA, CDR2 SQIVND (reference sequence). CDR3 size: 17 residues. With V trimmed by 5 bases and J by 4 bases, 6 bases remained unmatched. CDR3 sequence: CASSPGQGASGANVLTF. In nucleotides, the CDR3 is TGTGCCAGTAGTCCGGGACAGGGGGCTTCCGGGGCCAACGTCCTGACTTTC.

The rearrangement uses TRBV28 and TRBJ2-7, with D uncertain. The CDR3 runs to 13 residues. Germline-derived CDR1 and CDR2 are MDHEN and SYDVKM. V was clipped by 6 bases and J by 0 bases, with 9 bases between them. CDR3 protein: CASSRTASYEQYF. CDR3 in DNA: TGTGCCAGCAGCAGAACAGCCTCCTACGAGCAGTACTTC. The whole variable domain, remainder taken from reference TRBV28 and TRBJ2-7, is DVKVTQSSRYLVKRTGEKVFLECVQDMDHENMFWYRQDPGLGLRLIYFSYDVKMKEKGDIPEGYSVSREKKERFSLILESASTNQTSMYLCASSRTASYEQYFGPGTRLTVT.

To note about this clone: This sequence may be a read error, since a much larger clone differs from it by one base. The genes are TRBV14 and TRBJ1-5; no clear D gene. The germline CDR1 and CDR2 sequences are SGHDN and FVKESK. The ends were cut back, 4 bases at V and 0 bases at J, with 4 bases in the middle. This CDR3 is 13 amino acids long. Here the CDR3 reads CASSRYSNQPQHF. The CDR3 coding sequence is TGTGCCAGCAGCCGCTATAGCAATCAGCCCCAGCATTTT.

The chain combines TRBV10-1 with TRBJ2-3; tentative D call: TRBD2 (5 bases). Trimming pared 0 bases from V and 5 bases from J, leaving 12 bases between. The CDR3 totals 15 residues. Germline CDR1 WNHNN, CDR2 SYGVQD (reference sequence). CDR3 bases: TGCGCCAGCAGTGAGTCCTGGCTAGCCCAAGATACGCAGTATTTT. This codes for CASSESWLAQDTQYF.